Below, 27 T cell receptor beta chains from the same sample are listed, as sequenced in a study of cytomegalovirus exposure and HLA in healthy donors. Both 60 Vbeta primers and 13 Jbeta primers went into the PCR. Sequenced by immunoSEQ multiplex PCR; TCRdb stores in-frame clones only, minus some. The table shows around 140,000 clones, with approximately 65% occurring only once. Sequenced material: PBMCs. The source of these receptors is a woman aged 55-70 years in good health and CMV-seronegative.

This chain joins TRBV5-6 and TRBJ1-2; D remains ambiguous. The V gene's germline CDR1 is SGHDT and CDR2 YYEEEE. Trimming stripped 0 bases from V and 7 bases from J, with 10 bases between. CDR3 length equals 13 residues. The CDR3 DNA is TGTGCCAGCAGCTTGGTTCGAGTCGCTGGCTACACCTTC. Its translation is CASSLVRVAGYTF. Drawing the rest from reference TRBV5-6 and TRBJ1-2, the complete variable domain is DAGVTQSPTHLIKTRGQQVTLRCSPKSGHDTVSWYQQALGQGPQFIFQYYEEEERQRGNFPDRFSGHQFPNYSSELNVNALLLGDSALYLCASSLVRVAGYTFGSGTRLTVV.

The DNA of the CDR3 is TGTGCCAGCAGCTTCGTCCTAGCGGGGCAAGAGACCCAGTACTTC. Protein: CASSFVLAGQETQYF. The V gene is TRBV6-1, the J gene TRBJ2-5, with 9 bases that match TRBD2. Germline V gives CDR1 MNHNS, CDR2 SASEGT. The CDR3 consists of 15 residues. The J segment lost 2 bases and the V segment lost 6 bases, leaving 7 bases of the junction unmatched.

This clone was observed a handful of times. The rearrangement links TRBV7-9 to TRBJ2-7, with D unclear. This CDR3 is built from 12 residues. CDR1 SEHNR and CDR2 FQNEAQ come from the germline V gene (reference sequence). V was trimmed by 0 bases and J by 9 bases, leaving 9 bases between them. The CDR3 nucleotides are TGTGCCAGCAGCTTAGCGAACACCAGGCAGTACTTC. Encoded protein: CASSLANTRQYF.

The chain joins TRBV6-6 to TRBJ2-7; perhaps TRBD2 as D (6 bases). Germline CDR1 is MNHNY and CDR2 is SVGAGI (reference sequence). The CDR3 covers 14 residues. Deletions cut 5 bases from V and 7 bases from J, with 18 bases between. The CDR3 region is CASSRPGTYGEQYF. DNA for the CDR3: TGTGCCAGCAGTCGCCCTGGGACTTACGGGGAGCAGTACTTC.

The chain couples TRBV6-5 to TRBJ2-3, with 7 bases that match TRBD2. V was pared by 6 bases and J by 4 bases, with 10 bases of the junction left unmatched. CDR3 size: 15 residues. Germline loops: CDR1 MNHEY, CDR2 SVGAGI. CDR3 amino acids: CASRPSGGRSDTQYF. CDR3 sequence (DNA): TGTGCCAGCAGACCTTCCGGGGGGAGGTCAGATACGCAGTATTTT.

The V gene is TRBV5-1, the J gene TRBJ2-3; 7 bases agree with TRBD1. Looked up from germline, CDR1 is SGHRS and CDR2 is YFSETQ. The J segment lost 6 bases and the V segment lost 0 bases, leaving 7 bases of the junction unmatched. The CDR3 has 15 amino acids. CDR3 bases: TGCGCCAGCAGCTTGGGGGGACAGCCCAGCGATACGCAGTATTTT. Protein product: CASSLGGQPSDTQYF.

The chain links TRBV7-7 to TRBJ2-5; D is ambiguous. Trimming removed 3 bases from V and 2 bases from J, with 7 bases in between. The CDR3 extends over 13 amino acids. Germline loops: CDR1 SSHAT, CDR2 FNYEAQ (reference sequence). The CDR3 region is CASSLAPQETQYF. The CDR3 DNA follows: TGTGCCAGCAGCTTGGCTCCGCAAGAGACCCAGTACTTC.

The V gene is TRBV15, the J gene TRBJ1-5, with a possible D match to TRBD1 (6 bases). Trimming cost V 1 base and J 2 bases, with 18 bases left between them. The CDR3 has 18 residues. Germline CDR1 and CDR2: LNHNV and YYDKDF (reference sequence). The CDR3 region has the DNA TGTGCCACCAGCAGAGTCGGGGGGGGCAGGACGGGCAATCAGCCCCAGCATTTT. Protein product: CATSRVGGGRTGNQPQHF.

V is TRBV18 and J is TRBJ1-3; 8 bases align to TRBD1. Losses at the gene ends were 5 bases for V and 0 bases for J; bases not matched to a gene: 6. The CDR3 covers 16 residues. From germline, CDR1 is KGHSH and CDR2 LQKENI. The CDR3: CASSYGQGLSGNTIYF. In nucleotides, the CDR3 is TGTGCCAGCTCATACGGACAGGGACTCTCTGGAAACACCATATATTTT.

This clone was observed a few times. The CDR3 nucleotides are TGTGCCAGCAGCTGGAGGGGCGGAACCGGGGAGCTGTTTTTT. Protein sequence: CASSWRGGTGELFF. This rearrangement joins TRBV7-2 to TRBJ2-2, with D possibly being TRBD2 (6 bases). Germline assignment: CDR1 SGHTA and CDR2 FQGNSA. The V gene lost 4 bases and the J gene lost 5 bases, with 11 bases spanning the gap. There are 14 residues in the CDR3.

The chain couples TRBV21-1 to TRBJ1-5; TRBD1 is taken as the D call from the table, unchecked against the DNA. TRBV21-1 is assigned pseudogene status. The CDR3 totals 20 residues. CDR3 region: CASSKDLGQGSQLSNQPQHF. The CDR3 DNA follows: TGTGCCAGCAGCAAAGACCTAGGACAGGGTAGCCAACTGAGCAATCAGCCCCAGCATTTT.

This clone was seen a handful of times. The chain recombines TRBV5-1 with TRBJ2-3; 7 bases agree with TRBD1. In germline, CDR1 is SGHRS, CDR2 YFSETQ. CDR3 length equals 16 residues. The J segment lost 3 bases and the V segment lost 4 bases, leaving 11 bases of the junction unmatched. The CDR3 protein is CASSLGTALRTDTQYF. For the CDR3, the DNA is TGCGCCAGCAGCCTCGGGACAGCCCTCCGGACAGATACGCAGTATTTT. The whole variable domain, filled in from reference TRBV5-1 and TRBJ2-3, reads KAGVTQTPRYLIKTRGQQVTLSCSPISGHRSVSWYQQTPGQGLQFLFEYFSETQRNKGNFPGRFSGRQFSNSRSEMNVSTLELGDSALYLCASSLGTALRTDTQYFGPGTRLTVL.

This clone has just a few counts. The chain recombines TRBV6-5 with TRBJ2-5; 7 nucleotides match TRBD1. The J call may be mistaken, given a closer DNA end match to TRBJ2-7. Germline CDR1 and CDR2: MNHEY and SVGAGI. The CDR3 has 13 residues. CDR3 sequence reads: CASRRDSPYEQYF. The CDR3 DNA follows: TGTGCCAGCAGACGGGACAGCCCCTACGAGCAGTACTTC.

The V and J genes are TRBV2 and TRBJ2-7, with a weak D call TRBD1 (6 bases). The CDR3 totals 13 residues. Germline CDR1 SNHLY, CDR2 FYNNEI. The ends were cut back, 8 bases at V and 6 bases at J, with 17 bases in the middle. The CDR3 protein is CASGQIVLGEQYF. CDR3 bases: TGTGCCAGCGGACAGATTGTTCTCGGCGAGCAGTACTTC.

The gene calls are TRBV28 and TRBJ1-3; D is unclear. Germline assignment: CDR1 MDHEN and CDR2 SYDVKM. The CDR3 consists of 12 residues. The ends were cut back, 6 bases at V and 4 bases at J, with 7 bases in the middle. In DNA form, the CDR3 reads TGTGCCAGCAGGGACTGGGGAAACACCATATATTTT. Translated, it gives CASRDWGNTIYF.

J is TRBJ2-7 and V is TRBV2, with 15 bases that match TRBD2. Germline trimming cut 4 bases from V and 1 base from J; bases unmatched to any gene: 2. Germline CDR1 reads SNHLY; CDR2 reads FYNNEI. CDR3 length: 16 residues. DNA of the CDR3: TGTGCCAGCAGTGGGACTAGCGGGAGGGCTTCCTACGAGCAGTACTTC. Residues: CASSGTSGRASYEQYF.

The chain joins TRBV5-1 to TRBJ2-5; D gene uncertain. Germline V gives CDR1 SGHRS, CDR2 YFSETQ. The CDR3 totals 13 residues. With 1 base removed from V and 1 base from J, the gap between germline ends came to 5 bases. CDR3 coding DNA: TGCGCCAGCAGCTTGTCTTTCCAAGAGACCCAGTACTTC. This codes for CASSLSFQETQYF.

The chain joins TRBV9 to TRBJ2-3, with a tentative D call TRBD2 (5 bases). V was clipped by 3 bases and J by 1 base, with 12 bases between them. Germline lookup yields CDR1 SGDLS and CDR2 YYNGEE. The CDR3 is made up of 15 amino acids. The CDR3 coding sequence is TGTGCCAGCAGCGCCTTGGCCGGGGGCACAGATACGCAGTATTTT. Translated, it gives CASSALAGGTDTQYF. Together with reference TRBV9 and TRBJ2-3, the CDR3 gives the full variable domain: DSGVTQTPKHLITATGQRVTLRCSPRSGDLSVYWYQQSLDQGLQFLIQYYNGEERAKGNILERFSAQQFPDLHSELNLSSLELGDSALYFCASSALAGGTDTQYFGPGTRLTVL.

The CDR3 sequence is CASSVRPDSTNYGYTF. The CDR3 bases are TGTGCCAGCAGCGTAAGGCCGGACAGTACTAACTATGGCTACACCTTC. The chain employs TRBV9 and TRBJ1-2; a possible D gene is TRBD1 (6 bases). Per germline, CDR1 SGDLS and CDR2 YYNGEE. This CDR3 contains 16 residues. V lost 1 base and J lost 0, with 13 bases in between.

Written as DNA, the CDR3 is TGTGCCAGCAGCGTAGGGGGACTAGCAAAAGATACGCAGTATTTT. Protein sequence: CASSVGGLAKDTQYF. The chain combines TRBV9 with TRBJ2-3, with TRBD2 identical over 9 bases. The ends lost 0 bases at V and 5 bases at J; junction bases unmatched: 4. The CDR3 has 15 residues. The germline gives CDR1 SGDLS, CDR2 YYNGEE.

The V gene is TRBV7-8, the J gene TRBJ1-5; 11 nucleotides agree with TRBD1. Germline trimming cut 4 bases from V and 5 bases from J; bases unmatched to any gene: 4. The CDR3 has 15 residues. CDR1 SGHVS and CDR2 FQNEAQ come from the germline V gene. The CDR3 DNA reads TGTGCCAGCAGCTATCCGGGACAGGGGGATCAGCCCCAGCATTTT. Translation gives CASSYPGQGDQPQHF.

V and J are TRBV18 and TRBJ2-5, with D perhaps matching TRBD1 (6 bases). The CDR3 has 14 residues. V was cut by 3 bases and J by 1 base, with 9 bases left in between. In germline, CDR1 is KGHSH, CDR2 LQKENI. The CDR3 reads CASSPIQGQETQYF. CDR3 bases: TGTGCCAGCTCACCGATACAGGGCCAAGAGACCCAGTACTTC. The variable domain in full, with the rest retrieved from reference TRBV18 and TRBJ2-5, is NAGVMQNPRHLVRRRGQEARLRCSPMKGHSHVYWYRQLPEEGLKFMVYLQKENIIDESGMPKERFSAEFPKEGPSILRIQQVVRGDSAAYFCASSPIQGQETQYFGPGTRLLVL.

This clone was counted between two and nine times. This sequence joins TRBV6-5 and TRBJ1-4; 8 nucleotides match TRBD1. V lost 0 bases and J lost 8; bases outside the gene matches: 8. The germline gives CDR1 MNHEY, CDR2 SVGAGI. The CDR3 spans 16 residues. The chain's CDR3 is CASSYSTGQGTEKLFF. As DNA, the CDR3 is TGTGCCAGCAGTTACTCGACAGGACAGGGAACCGAAAAACTGTTTTTT.

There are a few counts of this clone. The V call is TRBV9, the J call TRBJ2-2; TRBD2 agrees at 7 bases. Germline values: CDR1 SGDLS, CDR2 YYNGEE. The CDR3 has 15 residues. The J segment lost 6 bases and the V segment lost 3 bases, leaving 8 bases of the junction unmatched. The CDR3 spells CASSALLGGSGELFF. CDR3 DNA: TGTGCCAGCAGCGCCCTCTTGGGGGGGTCCGGGGAGCTGTTTTTT.

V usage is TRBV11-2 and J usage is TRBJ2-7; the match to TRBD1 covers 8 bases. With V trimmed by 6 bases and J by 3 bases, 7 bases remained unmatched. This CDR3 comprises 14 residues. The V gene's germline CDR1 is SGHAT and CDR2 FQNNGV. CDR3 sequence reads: CASSHGTGFYEQYF. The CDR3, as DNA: TGTGCCAGCAGTCACGGGACAGGCTTCTACGAGCAGTACTTC.

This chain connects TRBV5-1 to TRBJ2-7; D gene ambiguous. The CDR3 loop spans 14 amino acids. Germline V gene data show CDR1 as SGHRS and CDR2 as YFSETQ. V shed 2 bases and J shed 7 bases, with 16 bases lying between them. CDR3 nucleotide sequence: TGCGCCAGCAGCTTAACGGTCAGCGAGGCAGAGCAGTACTTC. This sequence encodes CASSLTVSEAEQYF. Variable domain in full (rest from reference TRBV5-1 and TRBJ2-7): KAGVTQTPRYLIKTRGQQVTLSCSPISGHRSVSWYQQTPGQGLQFLFEYFSETQRNKGNFPGRFSGRQFSNSRSEMNVSTLELGDSALYLCASSLTVSEAEQYFGPGTRLTVT.

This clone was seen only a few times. In nucleotides, the CDR3 is TGTGCCAGCAGCTTAACGACAGGGTGGCAAGAGACCCAGTACTTC. Its translation: CASSLTTGWQETQYF. V usage is TRBV7-9 and J usage is TRBJ2-5, with TRBD1 matching over 7 bases. The CDR3 has 15 amino acids. Germline CDR1 SEHNR, CDR2 FQNEAQ (reference sequence). After removal of 2 bases from V and 2 bases from J, the junction contained 5 bases not matched to a gene.